The 16 T cell receptor beta chains given below trace back to one sample, sequenced in a study of CD8+ T cells in alopecia areata. RNA was isolated and reverse transcribed to cDNA, the sequencing template. Clones were sequenced by immunoSEQ multiplex PCR, and TCRdb holds only the in-frame ones, with some missing. The table lists 14,000 or so clones, about 60% of them singletons. Peripheral blood samples and lesional scalp punch biopsies were obtained from alopecia areata patients. The sample in question was skin, obtained at week 0. The receptors were sampled from a human donor with alopecia areata.

This clone was seen a few times. The chain carries TRBV2 and TRBJ2-7, with 7 positions matching TRBD1. Per germline, CDR1 SNHLY and CDR2 FYNNEI. Trimming cost V 5 bases and J 3 bases; bases outside gene matches: 7. The CDR3 consists of 14 residues. CDR3 sequence: CASSLTGTVYEQYF. In nucleotides, the CDR3 is TGTGCCAGCAGTCTTACCGGGACAGTCTACGAGCAGTACTTC.

This clone occurred once. The V and J genes are TRBV9 and TRBJ1-1, with a possible D match to TRBD1 (5 bases). Germline CDR1 SGDLS, CDR2 YYNGEE. Trimming left V 4 bases short and J 5 bases short, with 21 bases between. The CDR3 is 16 residues long. The DNA of the CDR3 is TGTGCCAGCAGCTCGTCGCCTCGGGGGGGAAGGACTGAAGCTTTCTTT. Its translation: CASSSSPRGGRTEAFF.

With respect to this clone: One end of the junction varies from germline; a read error may be responsible. The chain carries TRBV7-8 and TRBJ1-5; the D gene is possibly TRBD1 (5 bases). This CDR3 is 18 amino acids long. Germline V lookup: CDR1 SGHVS, CDR2 FQNEAQ. The CDR3 DNA reads TGTGCCAGCAGCCTAGCAGGAGGGGAATCGGGTAGCAATCAGCCCCAGCATTTT. As protein: CASSLAGGESGSNQPQHF.

J is TRBJ1-6 and V is TRBV30; 8 bases are a match to TRBD1. In germline, CDR1 is GTSNPN, CDR2 SVGIG (reference sequence). CDR3 length: 17 amino acids. The ends lost 3 bases at V and 5 bases at J; junction bases unmatched: 12. As DNA, the CDR3 is TGTGCCTGGAGGTTGGTTCGAGGACAGGGTGATAATTCACCCCTCCACTTT. Amino acid sequence: CAWRLVRGQGDNSPLHF.

The chain carries TRBV30 and TRBJ2-4; D possibly corresponds to TRBD2 (5 bases). Per the germline V gene, CDR1 is GTSNPN and CDR2 is SVGIG (reference sequence). The CDR3 totals 15 residues. Between the trimmed V and J ends, which lost 4 bases and 4 bases, there was a span of 17 bases. The CDR3 DNA is TGTGCCTGGAATGACGGGCGGGTGGGAAAAAACATTCAGTACTTC. This codes for CAWNDGRVGKNIQYF.

The genes are TRBV29-1 and TRBJ1-1; possibly TRBD1 for D (6 bases). This CDR3 has 13 residues. The germline CDR1 and CDR2 sequences are SQVTM and ANQGSEA. V was pared by 4 bases and J by 5 bases, with 14 bases between. The CDR3, as DNA: TGCAGCGTTGGGATGGGGGGGGCGACTGAAGCTTTCTTT. It specifies CSVGMGGATEAFF.

This rearrangement joins TRBV7-2 to TRBJ1-6; 11 nucleotides align to TRBD1. Per germline, CDR1 SGHTA and CDR2 FQGNSA. This CDR3 has 14 residues. V lost 5 bases to trimming and J lost 11 bases; unmatched junction nucleotides: 5. CDR3 region: CASSNRDRGAPLHF. DNA of the CDR3: TGTGCCAGCAGCAACCGGGACAGGGGGGCACCCCTCCACTTT. Full variable domain (outside the CDR3, taken from reference TRBV7-2 and TRBJ1-6): GAGVSQSPSNKVTEKGKDVELRCDPISGHTALYWYRQSLGQGLEFLIYFQGNSAPDKSGLPSDRFSAERTGGSVSTLTIQRTQQEDSAVYLCASSNRDRGAPLHFGNGTRLTVT.

V is TRBV30 and J is TRBJ2-3; the match to TRBD1 covers 8 bases. V was pared by 1 base and J by 6 bases, with 6 bases of the junction left unmatched. The germline gives CDR1 GTSNPN, CDR2 SVGIG (reference sequence). The CDR3 totals 14 residues. The CDR3 spells CAWSAGGYPDTQYF. The CDR3 DNA sequence: TGTGCCTGGAGTGCAGGGGGCTATCCGGATACGCAGTATTTT.

This clone was seen a few times. This chain uses TRBV7-8 with TRBJ1-6; 7 positions agree with TRBD1. The CDR3 sequence is 16 residues long. Germline V gives CDR1 SGHVS, CDR2 FQNEAQ. Trimming cost V 0 bases and J 8 bases; bases outside gene matches: 7. The CDR3 reads CASSLARGRGDSPLHF. The CDR3 coding sequence is TGTGCCAGCAGCTTAGCCCGAGGCAGGGGGGATTCACCCCTCCACTTT.

Remarks on this clone: Within the sample, other DNA sequences also encode this same CDR3. This sequence joins TRBV5-1 and TRBJ1-4, with 9 bases identical to TRBD1. The CDR3 is 15 amino acids. The V and J ends lost 2 bases and 4 bases, in that order; junction bases with no gene match: 3. Germline V gives CDR1 SGHRS, CDR2 YFSETQ. The CDR3 here is CASSFRQGGNEKLFF. CDR3 coding DNA: TGCGCCAGCAGCTTTCGACAGGGGGGTAATGAAAAACTGTTTTTT.

The chain links TRBV5-1 to TRBJ1-1, with 7 bases matching TRBD1. CDR1 is SGHRS, CDR2 YFSETQ, per germline. Trimming cost V 3 bases and J 6 bases; bases outside gene matches: 5. The length of the CDR3 is 13 residues. This chain's CDR3 is CASSYTGAAEAFF. The CDR3, as DNA: TGCGCCAGCAGCTACACAGGGGCAGCTGAAGCTTTCTTT.

This clone was picked up a small number of times. This sequence joins TRBV9 and TRBJ1-1; perhaps TRBD1 as D (5 bases). Per germline, CDR1 SGDLS and CDR2 YYNGEE. The CDR3 length is 14 residues. Trimming shortened V by 5 bases and J by 0 bases, and 11 bases separated the two germline ends. CDR3 coding DNA: TGTGCCAGCAGTAGGGACCCCCTGAACACTGAAGCTTTCTTT. Its protein product is CASSRDPLNTEAFF. The whole variable domain, filled in from reference TRBV9 and TRBJ1-1, reads DSGVTQTPKHLITATGQRVTLRCSPRSGDLSVYWYQQSLDQGLQFLIQYYNGEERAKGNILERFSAQQFPDLHSELNLSSLELGDSALYFCASSRDPLNTEAFFGQGTRLTVV.

This chain links TRBV7-9 with TRBJ2-7, with 9 bases lining up with TRBD1. There are 16 residues in the CDR3. V dropped 1 base and J dropped 1; count of bases not matched to a gene: 5. Germline CDR1 reads SEHNR; CDR2 reads FQNEAQ (reference sequence). This CDR3 is CASSLVSGQGSYEQYF. The CDR3 DNA reads TGTGCCAGCAGCTTAGTCTCAGGACAGGGGTCCTACGAGCAGTACTTC. The full variable domain, rest sourced from reference TRBV7-9 and TRBJ2-7, is DTGVSQNPRHKITKRGQNVTFRCDPISEHNRLYWYRQTLGQGPEFLTYFQNEAQLEKSRLLSDRFSAERPKGSFSTLEIQRTEQGDSAMYLCASSLVSGQGSYEQYFGPGTRLTVT.

V is TRBV7-2 and J is TRBJ2-1, with 8 positions matching TRBD2. V was pared by 5 bases and J by 10 bases, with 10 bases of the junction left unmatched. The germline V gene encodes CDR1 SGHTA and CDR2 FQGNSA. CDR3 length: 14 amino acids. CDR3 sequence: CASSPPFAGGEQFF. The CDR3 DNA follows: TGTGCCAGCAGCCCTCCTTTTGCGGGGGGAGAGCAGTTCTTC.

The J gene is TRBJ2-3, the V gene TRBV19; D assignment may be TRBD1 or TRBD2 (6 bases each). The CDR3 has 13 amino acids. Germline lookup yields CDR1 LNHDA and CDR2 SQIVND (reference sequence). V shed 4 bases and J shed 4 bases, with 9 bases lying between them. CDR3 region: CASSRGAADTQYF. The CDR3 DNA sequence: TGTGCCAGTAGTAGGGGGGCCGCAGATACGCAGTATTTT.

This clone turned up a few times. The chain combines TRBV6-5 with TRBJ1-1; D is possibly TRBD1 (6 bases). Per the germline V gene, CDR1 is MNHEY and CDR2 is SVGAGI. The CDR3 totals 15 residues. V was pared by 2 bases and J by 3 bases, with 13 bases between. The CDR3 region is CASSYRGAPDTEAFF. DNA for the CDR3: TGTGCCAGCAGTTACCGGGGGGCCCCTGACACTGAAGCTTTCTTT.